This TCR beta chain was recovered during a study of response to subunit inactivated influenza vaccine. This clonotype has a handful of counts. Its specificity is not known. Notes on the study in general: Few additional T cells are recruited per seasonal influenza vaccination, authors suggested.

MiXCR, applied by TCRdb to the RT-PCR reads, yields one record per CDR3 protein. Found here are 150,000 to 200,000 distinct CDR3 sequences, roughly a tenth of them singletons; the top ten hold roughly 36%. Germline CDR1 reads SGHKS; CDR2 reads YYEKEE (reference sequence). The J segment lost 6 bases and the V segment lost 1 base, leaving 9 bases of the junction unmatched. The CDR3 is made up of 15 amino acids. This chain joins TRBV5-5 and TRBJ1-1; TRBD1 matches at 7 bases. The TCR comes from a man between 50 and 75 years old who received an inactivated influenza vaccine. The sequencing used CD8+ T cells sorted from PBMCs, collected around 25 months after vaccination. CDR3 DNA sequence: TGTGCCAGCAGCTTGTGGGGAGGGGGCGAAGCTGAAGCTTTCTTT. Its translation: CASSLWGGGEAEAFF.